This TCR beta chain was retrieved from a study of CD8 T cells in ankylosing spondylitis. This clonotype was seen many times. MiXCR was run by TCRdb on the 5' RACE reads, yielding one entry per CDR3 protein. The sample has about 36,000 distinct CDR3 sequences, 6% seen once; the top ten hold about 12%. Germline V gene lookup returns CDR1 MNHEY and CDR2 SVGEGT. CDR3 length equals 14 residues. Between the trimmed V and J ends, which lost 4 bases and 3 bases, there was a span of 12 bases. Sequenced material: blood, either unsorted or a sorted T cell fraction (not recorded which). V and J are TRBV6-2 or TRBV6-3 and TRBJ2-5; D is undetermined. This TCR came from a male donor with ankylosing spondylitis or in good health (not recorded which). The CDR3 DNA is TGTGCCAGCAGTTTTATATCAGCCGAAGAGACCCAGTACTTC. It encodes CASSFISAEETQYF.